This TCR beta chain was documented in a study of CD8+CD57+ T cells in acquired aplastic anemia. The overall study: The study obtained an average of around 2.9 ug of DNA from sorted CD4+ and CD8+ cells.

Genomic DNA, serving as template, underwent TCR beta VDJ and CDR3 profiling. TCRdb re-analysed the reads in MiXCR, keeping a single row per CDR3 protein. The table shows more than 250,000 distinct CDR3 sequences, with approximately 57% occurring only once. Note on this clonotype: The target antigen is unknown.

Regarding the study as a whole: Between patients and controls, some 31 CD8+ CDR3 sequences were found in common. Simpson's diversity of CD8+ cells was not significantly different in patients compared with controls.

V was cut by 4 bases and J by 4 bases, with 14 bases left in between. CDR3 length equals 14 residues. Per germline, CDR1 SEHNR and CDR2 FQNEAQ (reference sequence). The sequencing sample was made of sorted CD4+, CD8+, or CD8+CD57+ T cells (not recorded which) from PBMCs. The receptor was isolated from a human donor with severe aplastic anemia or a healthy control (not recorded which). This chain links TRBV7-9 with TRBJ2-7; D may be TRBD1 (5 bases). DNA of the CDR3: TGTGCCAGCAGCTATTGGACAAGGCAATACGAGCAGTACTTC. Protein sequence: CASSYWTRQYEQYF.